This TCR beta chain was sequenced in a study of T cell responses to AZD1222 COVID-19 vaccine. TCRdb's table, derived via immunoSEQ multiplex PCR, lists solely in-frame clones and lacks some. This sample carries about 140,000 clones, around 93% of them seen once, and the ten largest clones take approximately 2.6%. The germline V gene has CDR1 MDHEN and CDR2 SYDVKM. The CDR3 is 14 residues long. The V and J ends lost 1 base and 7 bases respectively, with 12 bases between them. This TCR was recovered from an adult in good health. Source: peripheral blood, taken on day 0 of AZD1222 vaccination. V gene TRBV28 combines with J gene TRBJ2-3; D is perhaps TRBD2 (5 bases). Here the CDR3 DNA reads TGTGCCAGCAGTTTATATAGCGCCTCGCATACGCAGTATTTT. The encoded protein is CASSLYSASHTQYF. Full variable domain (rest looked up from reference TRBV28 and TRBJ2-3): DVKVTQSSRYLVKRTGEKVFLECVQDMDHENMFWYRQDPGLGLRLIYFSYDVKMKEKGDIPEGYSVSREKKERFSLILESASTNQTSMYLCASSLYSASHTQYFGPGTRLTVL.